Listed below are T cell receptor beta chains from one sample, sequenced in a study of identical twins. TCRdb re-called the 5' RACE reads with MiXCR, one entry per CDR3 protein. The table includes nearly 250,000 distinct CDR3 sequences, around 7% detected once. The sample was also reused in another study, on yellow fever vaccine responses in identical twins.

Sequencing was carried out using memory (CD45RO+) T cells sorted from blood. These receptors originate from a woman under 30 in good health. The CDR3 runs from the conserved cysteine through the conserved F or W. Fields, in order: D gene, J gene, clone size, V gene, CDR3 DNA, CDR3 protein. D genes are given only for firm matches. The listing skips clone size in some rows; elsewhere it reads once, few, many or a size class.

>TRBD2|TRBJ2-1|many|TRBV20-1
TGCAGTGCTAGAGATGGGACTAGCGGGGTGTACAATGAGCAGTTCTTC
CSARDGTSGVYNEQFF
>-|TRBJ1-1|few|TRBV20-1
TGCAGTGCTAGTCGGGCAGAAGACCCACTTGGAGCTTTCTTT
CSASRAEDPLGAFF
>-|TRBJ2-3|-|TRBV14
TGTGCCAGCAGCCAACAGGGCTCAGATACGCAGTATTTT
CASSQQGSDTQYF
>-|TRBJ1-2|many|TRBV5-1
TGCGCCAGCAGCTTACAGGAGGGCTATGGCTACACCTTC
CASSLQEGYGYTF
>-|TRBJ2-1|many|TRBV5-1
TGCGCCAGCAGCTTGGGGGACCGGCTTAATGAGCAGTTCTTC
CASSLGDRLNEQFF
>TRBD1|TRBJ2-7|-|TRBV12-3/TRBV12-4
TGTGCCAGCAGTCAAACCGGGACAGGGTTCGGTGAGCAGTACTTC
CASSQTGTGFGEQYF
>-|TRBJ2-7|few|TRBV7-2
TGTGCCAGCAGCTTAGCGGCCGCCAGCTCCTACGAGCAGTACTTC
CASSLAAASSYEQYF
>TRBD2|TRBJ2-2|many|TRBV5-1
TGCGCCAGCAGAACCGGGGGGGGACACAACACCGGGGAGCTGTTTTTT
CASRTGGGHNTGELFF
>TRBD2|TRBJ2-4|many|TRBV3-1
TGTGCCAGCAGCCCCGGGGGGGTAAACATTCAGTACTTC
CASSPGGVNIQYF
>TRBD2|TRBJ2-1|many|TRBV14
TGTGCCAGCAGCCGAGAGGCACTAGCGGGGTCCTACAATGAGCAGTTCTTC
CASSREALAGSYNEQFF
>TRBD2|TRBJ2-7|few|TRBV7-8
TGTGCCAGCAGCCGGAGTCTAGCGGGAGACTACTCCTACGAGCAGTACTTC
CASSRSLAGDYSYEQYF
>-|TRBJ2-7|many|TRBV9
TGTGCCAGCAGCCCCGGGGGAGAAGTCCTATCCGAGCAGTACTTC
CASSPGGEVLSEQYF